What follows are 12 T cell receptor beta chains derived from one specimen sequenced in a study of CD8 T cells in ankylosing spondylitis. From the 5' RACE reads, TCRdb called clonotypes with MiXCR, one entry per CDR3 protein. This table has approximately 100,000 distinct CDR3 sequences, 8% to 10% appearing once. Sequenced material: blood, either unsorted or a sorted T cell fraction (not recorded which). The receptors were gathered from a male donor with ankylosing spondylitis or in good health (not recorded which).

In its sample, this clonotype was seen many times. CDR3: CASSGVGGTGELFF. CDR3 sequence (DNA): TGTGCCAGCAGTGGCGTGGGTGGAACCGGGGAGCTGTTTTTT. The V and J genes are TRBV2 and TRBJ2-2; D gene unclear. This CDR3 is 14 amino acids long. Trimming removed 4 bases at V and 5 bases at J, with 11 bases between. CDR1 is SNHLY and CDR2 is FYNNEI in the germline V gene.

This clonotype was recorded many times. The rearrangement links TRBV7-9 to TRBJ2-7; tentative D call: TRBD2 (7 bases). Trimming pared 5 bases from V and 7 bases from J, leaving 15 bases between. Germline V gene sequence: CDR1 SEHNR, CDR2 FQNEAQ (reference sequence). This CDR3 contains 13 residues. DNA of the CDR3: TGTGCCAGCAGCCAGCGGGACACGAGGGAGCAGTACTTC. Translated: CASSQRDTREQYF.

This clonotype was recorded many times. V gene TRBV5-1 combines with J gene TRBJ2-1; 9 positions agree with TRBD1. CDR1 SGHRS and CDR2 YFSETQ come from the germline V gene. The CDR3 covers 15 residues. The J segment lost 0 bases and the V segment lost 7 bases, leaving 5 bases of the junction unmatched. CDR3 sequence: CASLDRGGSYNEQFF. In DNA, the CDR3 is TGCGCCAGCCTTGACAGGGGGGGCTCCTACAATGAGCAGTTCTTC.

Many counts were recorded for this clonotype. The rearrangement links TRBV10-2 to TRBJ2-5; 7 bases fit TRBD1. This CDR3 has 15 amino acids. Germline CDR1 reads WSHSY; CDR2 reads SAAADI. Trimming removed 4 bases from V and 2 bases from J; junction bases left unmatched: 7. The CDR3 loop reads CASSVTGIIQETQYF. Here the CDR3 DNA reads TGCGCCAGCAGTGTGACAGGGATCATACAAGAGACCCAGTACTTC.

This clonotype was observed at least ten times. This chain joins TRBV6-1 and TRBJ2-1; TRBD1 or TRBD2 may be the D gene (5 bases each). Trimming pared 4 bases from V and 6 bases from J, leaving 19 bases between. CDR3 length: 16 residues. Germline-derived CDR1 and CDR2 are MNHNS and SASEGT. The CDR3 coding sequence is TGTGCCAGCAGTGCGGCCGGGACGCTACCTCGCAATGAGCAGTTCTTC. Protein: CASSAAGTLPRNEQFF.

This clonotype was counted between two and nine times. The CDR3, as DNA: TGTGCCAGCAGCTCCTCAGGGGCCACAGATACGCAGTATTTT. Translated: CASSSSGATDTQYF. This chain joins TRBV7-9 and TRBJ2-3, with a possible D match to TRBD1 (6 bases). This CDR3 is built from 14 residues. Germline CDR1 and CDR2: SEHNR and FQNEAQ (reference sequence). V shed 4 bases and J shed 2 bases, with 10 bases lying between them.

Regarding this clonotype: With a much larger clone just one base away, this may be a read error. This chain joins TRBV7-9 and TRBJ2-7, with D possibly TRBD1 on 6 matching bases. CDR1 is SEHNR and CDR2 is FQNEAQ in the germline V gene (reference sequence). The CDR3 spans 15 residues. The CDR3 coding sequence is TGTGCCAACAGCAAACAACAGGGTACGAACTACGAGCAGTACTTC. This encodes CANSKQQGTNYEQYF.

This clonotype came up many times. The chain carries TRBV12-3 or TRBV12-4 and TRBJ2-2; D not certain. This CDR3 is 14 amino acids long. Trimming left V 3 bases short and J 7 bases short, with 12 bases between. The CDR3 here is CASSLKLDGGELFF. CDR3 in DNA: TGTGCCAGCAGTTTGAAGCTAGATGGCGGGGAGCTGTTTTTT.

This clonotype was detected only a few times. The chain recombines TRBV20-1 with TRBJ2-6; 8 positions agree with TRBD2. Germline CDR1 and CDR2: DFQATT and SNEGSKA (reference sequence). V gave up 3 bases and J gave up 2 bases; unmatched junction bases: 6. The CDR3 runs 16 residues. CDR3 sequence: CSASTSGRPGANVLTF. The CDR3 DNA follows: TGCAGTGCTAGTACTAGCGGCAGACCTGGGGCCAACGTCCTGACTTTC.

The chain recombines TRBV4-3 with TRBJ1-1; D perhaps matches TRBD1 (5 bases). This CDR3 has 14 amino acids. V shed 4 bases and J shed 4 bases, with 13 bases lying between them. The germline gives CDR1 LGHNA, CDR2 YSLEER. The CDR3 coding sequence is TGCGCCAGCAGCCTTCGACGGGGGAGCACTGAAGCTTTCTTT. Protein sequence: CASSLRRGSTEAFF.

This clonotype has at least ten counts. This sequence joins TRBV5-1 and TRBJ2-2, with D uncertain. Trimming cost V 4 bases and J 7 bases, with 8 bases left between them. CDR3 length: 12 residues. The germline CDR1 and CDR2 sequences are SGHRS and YFSETQ. CDR3 bases: TGCGCCAGCAGCCGCTCCAACGGGGAGCTGTTTTTT. Residues: CASSRSNGELFF.

This clonotype occurred many times. The chain combines TRBV12-3 or TRBV12-4 with TRBJ1-2; no clear D gene. The CDR3 is made up of 14 amino acids. V was pared by 3 bases and J by 2 bases, with 10 bases between. The CDR3, as DNA: TGTGCCAGCAGTTTTAACAGTCGGAACTATGGCTACACCTTC. It codes for CASSFNSRNYGYTF.